Listed below are T cell receptor beta chains from one sample, sequenced in a study of blood T cell repertoires in COVID-19. Clones were read by immunoSEQ multiplex PCR, and TCRdb kept only the in-frame ones, dropping some. The table has approximately 120,000 clones, 80% to 90% seen once. The sequenced sample consisted of peripheral blood. These TCRs come from a woman of 80 years or more with active or convalescent COVID-19. Each CDR3 is given with its conserved first and last residue.

v_call: TRBV3-1/TRBV3-2
j_call: TRBJ2-3
cdr3_aa: CASSQGTTGGTDTQYF

v_call: TRBV12-3/TRBV12-4
j_call: TRBJ1-1
cdr3_aa: CASTRGNTEAFF

v_call: TRBV28
j_call: TRBJ1-2
cdr3_aa: CASSLSGQVLYGYTF

v_call: TRBV5-1
j_call: TRBJ2-7
cdr3_aa: CASSLTQGEQYF

v_call: TRBV12-3/TRBV12-4
j_call: TRBJ2-5
cdr3_aa: CASSRVAETQYF

v_call: TRBV29-1
j_call: TRBJ1-3
cdr3_aa: CSVDTVSGNTIYF

v_call: TRBV5-3
j_call: TRBJ2-3
cdr3_aa: CARSLSGREGSTDTQYF

v_call: TRBV11-2
j_call: TRBJ2-1
cdr3_aa: CASSFLGGWDNEQFF

v_call: TRBV27
j_call: TRBJ1-2
cdr3_aa: CASSLRQGYGYTF

v_call: TRBV19
j_call: TRBJ2-2
cdr3_aa: CASSILVAGTGELFF

v_call: TRBV3-1/TRBV3-2
j_call: TRBJ2-1
cdr3_aa: CASSHSGSYNEQFF

v_call: TRBV25-1
j_call: TRBJ1-4
cdr3_aa: CASSDLRDRGEKLFF

v_call: TRBV19
j_call: TRBJ2-7
cdr3_aa: CASSHSGRSYEQYF